The 16 T cell receptor beta chains reported below all come from one sample, sequenced in a study of cytomegalovirus exposure and HLA in healthy donors (TCRdb year 2017). Library preparation used the immunoSEQ multiplex PCR assay. Entries here come from immuneACCESS through TCRdb and include only in-frame sequences with V and J called. Some clones fail to appear in such tables; in the studies checked, an unresolved V gene covers under half of the shortfall, and the cause of the remainder is unknown. The table for this sample lists about 120,000 clones; around 90% of them were counted only once. The ten largest make up under 2% of the sample. Input material: PBMCs. All receptors derive from a woman under 30 in good health and CMV-seronegative.

The chain joins TRBV7-8 to TRBJ1-1; possible D gene TRBD1, 6 bases. Trimming cost V 1 base and J 5 bases, with 17 bases left between them. Germline-derived CDR1 and CDR2 are SGHVS and FQNEAQ. The CDR3 sequence is 16 residues long. The CDR3 spells CASSLVRQAPGTEAFF. The CDR3 DNA reads TGTGCCAGCAGCTTAGTCCGACAGGCCCCGGGGACTGAAGCTTTCTTT.

A word on this clone: One end of the junction fails to match germline, which may point to a read error. V gene TRBV11-2 combines with J gene TRBJ2-7, with 12 bases lining up with TRBD2. Germline loops: CDR1 SGHAT, CDR2 FQNNGV. The CDR3 is made up of 16 amino acids. The CDR3 region is CASTLGLAGPQYEQYF. The CDR3 coding sequence is TGTGCCAGCACCTTAGGACTAGCGGGGCCCCAGTACGAGCAGTACTTC.

The CDR3 is CASSIIPGQGTETQYF. The CDR3 nucleotides read TGTGCCAGTAGTATTATCCCCGGACAGGGAACAGAGACCCAGTACTTC. The chain carries TRBV19 and TRBJ2-5, with 8 bases identical to TRBD1. The V gene end was trimmed by 3 bases and the J gene end by 4 bases; junction bases not matched to a gene: 10. This CDR3 has 16 amino acids. Germline values: CDR1 LNHDA, CDR2 SQIVND (reference sequence).

V gene TRBV30 combines with J gene TRBJ1-2, with 9 bases identical to TRBD1. The V gene end was trimmed by 5 bases and the J gene end by 8 bases; junction bases not matched to a gene: 15. In germline, CDR1 is GTSNPN, CDR2 SVGIG (reference sequence). This CDR3 has 15 amino acids. Here the CDR3 reads CAWLVLRDREQGYTF. CDR3 DNA sequence: TGTGCCTGGTTGGTGCTCCGGGACAGGGAGCAGGGCTACACCTTC. The variable domain in full, completed from reference TRBV30 and TRBJ1-2, reads SQTIHQWPATLVQPVGSPLSLECTVEGTSNPNLYWYRQAAGRGLQLLFYSVGIGQISSEVPQNLSASRPQDRQFILSSKKLLLSDSGFYLCAWLVLRDREQGYTFGSGTRLTVV.

The chain uses TRBV6-6 and TRBJ2-7; TRBD2 aligns across 12 bases. Trimming cost V 0 bases and J 5 bases; bases outside gene matches: 5. The CDR3 sequence is 16 residues long. The germline CDR1 and CDR2 sequences are MNHNY and SVGAGI (reference sequence). The CDR3 region is CASSYSTSGGIDEQYF. The CDR3, as DNA: TGTGCCAGCAGTTACTCTACTAGCGGGGGGATAGACGAGCAGTACTTC.

The chain has TRBV7-8 and TRBJ2-2; possible D gene TRBD1, 6 bases. V was cut by 4 bases and J by 6 bases, with 9 bases left in between. Germline lookup yields CDR1 SGHVS and CDR2 FQNEAQ. This CDR3 contains 13 residues. In DNA form, the CDR3 reads TGTGCCAGCAGCTCGAACAGGGCCGGGGAGCTGTTTTTT. It encodes CASSSNRAGELFF. The full variable domain, in which reference TRBV7-8 and TRBJ2-2 provide the parts outside the CDR3, is GAGVSQSPRYKVAKRGQDVALRCDPISGHVSLFWYQQALGQGPEFLTYFQNEAQLDKSGLPSDRFFAERPEGSVSTLKIQRTQQEDSAVYLCASSSNRAGELFFGEGSRLTVL.

This clone was seen only once. A junction end diverges from the germline sequence, so it may reflect a read error. The chain combines TRBV19 with TRBJ1-1; 8 bases map to TRBD1. The CDR3 consists of 12 residues. Per the germline V gene, CDR1 is LNHDA and CDR2 is SQIVND (reference sequence). CDR3 sequence reads: CASSPQGEGVKF. CDR3 nucleotides: TGTGCCAGTAGCCCACAGGGGGAAGGAGTGAAATTT.

In this sample, this clone turned up once. CDR3 sequence: CASSLGGFGELFF. Here the CDR3 DNA reads TGTGCCAGCAGTTTAGGAGGGTTCGGGGAGCTGTTTTTT. The V call is TRBV27, the J call TRBJ2-2; D is possibly TRBD2 (6 bases). The CDR3 extends over 13 amino acids. Germline V gene data show CDR1 as MNHEY and CDR2 as SMNVEV (reference sequence). Trimming shortened V by 2 bases and J by 7 bases, and 8 bases separated the two germline ends.

V gene TRBV18 combines with J gene TRBJ2-1, with 7 bases that match TRBD2. Germline V gene sequence: CDR1 KGHSH, CDR2 LQKENI. The length of the CDR3 is 13 residues. V lost 2 bases, J lost 7 bases, and 2 bases stayed unmatched. The CDR3 region is CASSPSGKNEQFF. CDR3 DNA: TGTGCCAGCTCACCAAGCGGGAAGAATGAGCAGTTCTTC.

V and J are TRBV5-4 and TRBJ2-2, with D possibly matching TRBD2 (6 bases). This CDR3 contains 16 residues. CDR1 and CDR2 from the germline V gene are SGHNT and YYREEE (reference sequence). V lost 4 bases and J 3 bases, leaving 16 bases between the germline ends. For the CDR3, the DNA is TGTGCCAGCAGCGGGCGGGGACCGGCGGACACCGGGGAGCTGTTTTTT. It is translated as CASSGRGPADTGELFF. The variable domain in full, completed from reference TRBV5-4 and TRBJ2-2, reads ETGVTQSPTHLIKTRGQQVTLRCSSQSGHNTVSWYQQALGQGPQFIFQYYREEENGRGNFPPRFSGLQFPNYSSELNVNALELDDSALYLCASSGRGPADTGELFFGEGSRLTVL.

The rearrangement links TRBV19 to TRBJ1-2; 7 bases match TRBD1. V was clipped by 10 bases and J by 0 bases; unmatched bases: 11. Germline values: CDR1 LNHDA, CDR2 SQIVND (reference sequence). This CDR3 is built from 15 residues. The DNA of the CDR3 is TGTGCCACCGTGGAGAGGGACAGCGCTAACTATGGCTACACCTTC. Translated: CATVERDSANYGYTF.

The chain carries TRBV11-2 and TRBJ2-1; the match to TRBD1 covers 7 bases. Trimming took 2 bases from V and 9 from J; bases not matched to a gene: 1. Germline V gene sequence: CDR1 SGHAT, CDR2 FQNNGV. This CDR3 comprises 12 residues. The chain's CDR3 is CASSLNRGEQFF. Here the CDR3 DNA reads TGTGCCAGCAGCTTAAACAGGGGTGAGCAGTTCTTC.

This chain connects TRBV19 to TRBJ2-7, with 9 nucleotides matching TRBD1. This CDR3 has 16 residues. Germline V CDR1 and CDR2: LNHDA, SQIVND (reference sequence). The V gene end was trimmed by 5 bases and the J gene end by 0 bases; junction bases not matched to a gene: 8. CDR3 sequence reads: CASSPQQGADSYEQYF. CDR3 DNA sequence: TGTGCCAGTAGTCCCCAACAGGGGGCGGACTCCTACGAGCAGTACTTC.

This clone was seen just once. J is TRBJ2-1 and V is TRBV19; the D call may be TRBD1 or TRBD2 (10 bases each). V lost 5 bases and J 10 bases, leaving 24 bases between the germline ends. The CDR3 spans 16 residues. In germline, CDR1 is LNHDA, CDR2 SQIVND (reference sequence). DNA for the CDR3: TGTGCCAGTAGTTGGGGACAGGGGAGCGGGAGGGACGAGCAGTTCTTC. Translation: CASSWGQGSGRDEQFF.

CDR3 DNA sequence: TGTGCCTGGAGTGGGCCCGGGGACAGAACTAATGAAAAACTGTTTTTT. This codes for CAWSGPGDRTNEKLFF. The chain carries TRBV30 and TRBJ1-4; 7 positions match TRBD1. This CDR3 contains 16 residues. The J segment lost 1 base and the V segment lost 1 base, leaving 6 bases of the junction unmatched. Germline CDR1 is GTSNPN and CDR2 is SVGIG (reference sequence).

J is TRBJ2-1 and V is TRBV28; 9 positions agree with TRBD2. CDR1 and CDR2 from the germline V gene are MDHEN and SYDVKM. Trimming took 4 bases from V and 7 from J; bases not matched to a gene: 14. The CDR3 is made up of 17 amino acids. CDR3 coding DNA: TGTGCCAGCAGTTCCTTCGGAGCGGGAGGTATGGTGAATGAGCAGTTCTTC. It specifies CASSSFGAGGMVNEQFF.